This TCR beta chain appears in the sequencing data of a study of blood T cells in healthy people across ages. Germline V gene sequence: CDR1 DFQATT, CDR2 SNEGSKA (reference sequence). There are 15 residues in the CDR3. Trimming removed 0 bases from V and 5 bases from J, with 16 bases in between. In this sample, this clonotype turned up a few times. What it recognizes is unknown. Whole-study findings and limits: Fewer expanded clones and more diversity marked long-lived versus aged donors.

A sample-barcoded 5' primer and a J-beta primer mix were used in a second PCR of roughly 6 to 12 cycles. From the 5' RACE reads, TCRdb called clonotypes with MiXCR, one entry per CDR3 protein. This repertoire shows roughly 1,800,000 distinct CDR3 sequences, about 50% found once; its top ten account for less than 2.5%. Each sample used at least 7 million PBMCs. This sequence was found in a woman between 40 and 50 years old in good health. The chain uses TRBV20-1 and TRBJ2-5; the D gene is possibly TRBD2 (5 bases). Specimen: blood. DNA of the CDR3: TGCAGTGCTAGAGATCAACATCGGCCGGGGGAGACCCAGTACTTC. Protein product: CSARDQHRPGETQYF.